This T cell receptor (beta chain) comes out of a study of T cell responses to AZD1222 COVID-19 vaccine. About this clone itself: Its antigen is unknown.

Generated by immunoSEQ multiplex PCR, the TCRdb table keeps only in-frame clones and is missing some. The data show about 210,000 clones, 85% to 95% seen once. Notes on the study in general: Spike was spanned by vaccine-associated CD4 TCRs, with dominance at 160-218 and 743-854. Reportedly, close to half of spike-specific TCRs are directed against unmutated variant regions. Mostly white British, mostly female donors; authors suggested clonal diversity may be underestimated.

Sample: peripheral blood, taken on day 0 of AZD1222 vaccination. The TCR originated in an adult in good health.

CDR3: CASSRGTGGYEQYF. The CDR3 nucleotides are TGTGCCAGCAGCCGCGGGACAGGGGGGTACGAGCAGTACTTC. The chain uses TRBV7-2 and TRBJ2-7, with TRBD1 matching over 11 bases. Germline CDR1 and CDR2: SGHTA and FQGNSA. This CDR3 is 14 amino acids long. Losses at the gene ends were 5 bases for V and 4 bases for J; bases not matched to a gene: 4.